The 25 T cell receptor beta chains given below trace back to one sample, sequenced in a study of human T cells and chemical hapten exposure. This sample's time point: patch test 1, 2 weeks after DPC sensitization. Stated treatment: therapeutic diphenylcyclopropenone sensitization with weekly scalp DPC. TCRdb used MiXCR to reprocess the RACE reads, holding one entry per CDR3 protein. This sample yields some 400,000 distinct CDR3 sequences, of which roughly 4.8% are seen a single time; under 2.5% belongs to the top ten. The specimen comprised whole blood, sampled in connection with sensitization to the hapten diphenylcyclopropenone (DPC). These receptors all come from a woman aged 45-65 years with alopecia areata. Some clones in this sample may be carry-over from other donors' samples.

The chain uses TRBV2 and TRBJ2-5; 12 positions match TRBD2. CDR1 is SNHLY and CDR2 is FYNNEI in the germline V gene. V was clipped by 2 bases and J by 5 bases; unmatched bases: 3. The CDR3 is made up of 15 amino acids. CDR3 region: CASSELAGGPETQYF. CDR3 DNA: TGTGCCAGCAGTGAACTAGCGGGGGGGCCGGAGACCCAGTACTTC. Drawing the rest from reference TRBV2 and TRBJ2-5, the complete variable domain is EPEVTQTPSHQVTQMGQEVILRCVPISNHLYFYWYRQILGQKVEFLVSFYNNEISEKSEIFDDQFSVERPDGSNFTLKIRSTKLEDSAMYFCASSELAGGPETQYFGPGTRLLVL.

This clonotype was observed many times. The CDR3, as DNA: TGTGCCAGCAGTTTATCGAGCGGGAGCCGGTCCTACGAGCAGTACTTC. Its translation: CASSLSSGSRSYEQYF. The chain employs TRBV27 and TRBJ2-7; TRBD2 agrees at 8 bases. The length of the CDR3 is 16 residues. Trimming took 0 bases from V and 1 from J; bases not matched to a gene: 5. The V gene's germline CDR1 is MNHEY and CDR2 SMNVEV (reference sequence).

The table lists this clonotype with a few counts. A read error may account for a junction end that differs from germline. V gene TRBV5-4 combines with J gene TRBJ2-3; the match to TRBD1 covers 7 bases. Germline CDR1 reads SGHNT; CDR2 reads YYREEE (reference sequence). This CDR3 comprises 14 residues. CDR3 residues: CASTLTGSTDTQYF. In DNA, the CDR3 is TGTGCCAGCACCTTGACAGGGAGCACAGATACGCAGTATTTT.

This clonotype was counted at least ten times. V is TRBV9 and J is TRBJ1-1; a possible D gene is TRBD1 (5 bases). CDR3 size: 17 residues. Trimming stripped 2 bases from V and 4 bases from J, with 21 bases between. Germline CDR1 and CDR2: SGDLS and YYNGEE. CDR3 nucleotide sequence: TGTGCCAGCAGCGTGAGTACGGGACCCCAGACGGGCACTGAAGCTTTCTTT. It specifies CASSVSTGPQTGTEAFF.

This chain joins TRBV7-2 and TRBJ2-6; D not certain. Trimming took off 5 bases at V and 10 bases at J, with 12 bases between the two ends. The CDR3 has 13 amino acids. From germline, CDR1 is SGHTA and CDR2 FQGNSA. CDR3: CASSKPPGNVLTF. For the CDR3, the DNA is TGTGCCAGCAGCAAACCCCCAGGAAACGTCCTGACTTTC.

This clonotype was found many times. The chain links TRBV20-1 to TRBJ1-5; D not resolved. V lost 0 bases, J lost 9 bases, and 9 bases lay in between. The germline V gene encodes CDR1 DFQATT and CDR2 SNEGSKA (reference sequence). This CDR3 is built from 12 residues. The CDR3 protein is CSARDSAGPQHF. The CDR3 DNA sequence: TGCAGTGCTAGAGACTCGGCAGGGCCCCAGCATTTT.

This clonotype has ten or more counts. The rearrangement joins TRBV28 to TRBJ1-1; D might be TRBD1 (6 bases). The CDR3 has 13 amino acids. Looked up from germline, CDR1 is MDHEN and CDR2 is SYDVKM. With 7 bases removed from V and 2 bases from J, the gap between germline ends came to 11 bases. The CDR3 loop reads CASTLQGNTEAFF. The CDR3 DNA reads as TGTGCCAGCACTCTACAGGGTAACACTGAAGCTTTCTTT.

This clonotype was observed many times. V usage is TRBV9 and J usage is TRBJ1-2, with D perhaps matching TRBD1 (6 bases). The CDR3 has 14 amino acids. Germline CDR1 and CDR2: SGDLS and YYNGEE. V shed 7 bases and J shed 1 base, with 14 bases lying between them. Here the CDR3 DNA reads TGTGCCAGCGGGGGCGACAGGCTTAACTATGGCTACACCTTC. It yields the protein CASGGDRLNYGYTF.

This clonotype was counted only a few times. The rearrangement uses TRBV20-1 and TRBJ2-5, with D possibly TRBD2 on 5 matching bases. CDR1 and CDR2 from the germline V gene are DFQATT and SNEGSKA (reference sequence). Trimming stripped 2 bases from V and 2 bases from J, with 9 bases between. The CDR3 is made up of 13 amino acids. CDR3 nucleotides: TGCAGTGCTAGACGGCCGGGGCAAGAGACCCAGTACTTC. Protein sequence: CSARRPGQETQYF.

This clonotype appeared many times. The V and J genes are TRBV11-2 and TRBJ2-3; 11 bases are a match to TRBD2. The CDR3 runs to 16 residues. Losses at the gene ends were 4 bases for V and 7 bases for J; bases not matched to a gene: 10. CDR1 SGHAT and CDR2 FQNNGV come from the germline V gene. CDR3: CASSSRLAGSRHTQYF. The CDR3 DNA reads as TGTGCCAGCAGCTCACGACTAGCGGGGTCCCGGCATACGCAGTATTTT.

This chain uses TRBV29-1 with TRBJ2-3; the match to TRBD2 covers 10 bases. V was pared by 7 bases and J by 2 bases, with 6 bases of the junction left unmatched. Germline CDR1 and CDR2: SQVTM and ANQGSEA. CDR3 length: 14 amino acids. The CDR3 spells CSAPGLADTDTQYF. CDR3 DNA: TGCAGCGCCCCCGGACTAGCGGACACAGATACGCAGTATTTT.

This clonotype was recorded a few times. V is TRBV6-1 and J is TRBJ2-3, with D possibly TRBD1 on 5 matching bases. The CDR3 is 11 amino acids. V was pared by 2 bases and J by 15 bases, with 12 bases between. Germline V gene sequence: CDR1 MNHNS, CDR2 SASEGT. The CDR3, as DNA: TGTGCCAGCAGTGAACTTAACAGGCGTTATTTT. The encoded protein is CASSELNRRYF.

This clonotype appeared many times. V is TRBV23-1 and J is TRBJ2-4; a weak D match, TRBD1 (5 bases). TRBV23-1 is given ORF status, its function remaining uncertain. V lost 3 bases and J lost 5, with 17 bases in between. The CDR3 contains 16 residues. The CDR3 sequence is CASSHYVSGCQNIQYF. The CDR3 bases are TGCGCCAGCAGTCACTACGTTTCAGGGTGCCAAAACATTCAGTACTTC.

This clonotype was seen repeatedly, ten times or more. The DNA for the CDR3 is TGTGCCAGCAGCTTGACCTTCCGGGACACCCGGTTAGTCACAGATACGCAGTATTTT. Translating gives CASSLTFRDTRLVTDTQYF. The V and J genes are TRBV11-2 and TRBJ2-3; D might be TRBD1 (6 bases). Trimming shortened V by 3 bases and J by 2 bases, and 24 bases separated the two germline ends. Germline CDR1 SGHAT, CDR2 FQNNGV. The CDR3 is 19 residues long.

The V call is TRBV5-1, the J call TRBJ2-5; TRBD2 is a possible D gene (6 bases). Trimming removed 3 bases at V and 3 bases at J, with 12 bases between. The CDR3 consists of 14 residues. CDR1 and CDR2 (germline): SGHRS, YFSETQ. The CDR3 region is CASSWGLREETQYF. The CDR3 coding sequence is TGCGCCAGCAGCTGGGGACTTCGGGAAGAGACCCAGTACTTC.

The sample holds many counts of this clonotype. The CDR3 region is CASSQGGYGTSAFQETQYF. The DNA of the CDR3 is TGCGCCAGCAGCCAAGGGGGATACGGGACTAGCGCGTTCCAAGAGACCCAGTACTTC. The chain is built from TRBV4-1 and TRBJ2-5; 10 bases are shared with TRBD2. This CDR3 has 19 residues. With 1 base clipped from V and 1 base from J, the junction kept 12 bases outside the gene matches. The germline V gene has CDR1 MGHRA and CDR2 YSYEKL.

This clonotype was seen repeatedly, ten times or more. The V gene is TRBV7-6, the J gene TRBJ2-3, with TRBD1 matching 9 bases. CDR1 is SGHVS and CDR2 is FNYEAQ in the germline V gene. The CDR3 sequence is 15 residues long. Trimming took 5 bases from V and 5 from J; bases not matched to a gene: 8. The CDR3 spells CASSTRTGEGDTQYF. Here the CDR3 DNA reads TGTGCCAGCAGCACCCGGACAGGGGAAGGAGATACGCAGTATTTT. The variable domain in full, completed from reference TRBV7-6 and TRBJ2-3, reads GAGVSQSPRYKVTKRGQDVALRCDPISGHVSLYWYRQALGQGPEFLTYFNYEAQQDKSGLPNDRFSAERPEGSISTLTIQRTEQRDSAMYRCASSTRTGEGDTQYFGPGTRLTVL.

This chain connects TRBV24-1 to TRBJ2-1, with 9 positions matching TRBD2. With 0 bases clipped from V and 7 bases from J, the junction kept 3 bases outside the gene matches. Germline CDR1 is KGHDR and CDR2 is SFDVKD. The CDR3 loop spans 15 amino acids. The CDR3: CATSDLYSGRNEQFF. The CDR3 DNA is TGTGCCACCAGTGATTTGTACAGCGGGAGGAATGAGCAGTTCTTC.

This clonotype has at least ten counts. The gene calls are TRBV9 and TRBJ1-3; tentatively, D is TRBD1 (6 bases). This CDR3 comprises 14 residues. Between the trimmed V and J ends, which lost 6 bases and 4 bases, there was a span of 14 bases. CDR1 and CDR2 (germline): SGDLS, YYNGEE. CDR3 DNA: TGTGCCAGCACTACAGGGCCGGACGGAAACACCATATATTTT. Amino acid sequence: CASTTGPDGNTIYF.

This clonotype has at least ten counts. The chain has TRBV9 and TRBJ2-1, with no clear D. Germline CDR1 is SGDLS and CDR2 is YYNGEE. Trimming shortened V by 0 bases and J by 3 bases, and 7 bases separated the two germline ends. The CDR3 runs to 14 residues. The CDR3 nucleotides read TGTGCCAGCAGCGTAGGTGACAACTACAATGAGCAGTTCTTC. As protein: CASSVGDNYNEQFF.

This clonotype was observed many times. V gene TRBV25-1 combines with J gene TRBJ2-1, with 7 nucleotides matching TRBD1. Germline assignment: CDR1 MGHDK and CDR2 SYGVNS. Losses at the gene ends were 2 bases for V and 7 bases for J; bases not matched to a gene: 2. The CDR3 covers 13 residues. CDR3 DNA sequence: TGTGCCAGCAGTGAAAAGACAGGGAATGAGCAGTTCTTC. Translation gives CASSEKTGNEQFF.

This clonotype was seen repeatedly, ten times or more. V is TRBV5-1 and J is TRBJ2-3, with 10 nucleotides matching TRBD2. The J segment lost 5 bases and the V segment lost 4 bases, leaving 13 bases of the junction unmatched. Germline CDR1 SGHRS, CDR2 YFSETQ. The CDR3 length is 17 residues. The CDR3 DNA reads as TGCGCCAGCAGCATCGGCGTCCTAGCGGGAGTACAAGATACGCAGTATTTT. This sequence encodes CASSIGVLAGVQDTQYF. Full variable domain (missing parts from reference TRBV5-1 and TRBJ2-3): KAGVTQTPRYLIKTRGQQVTLSCSPISGHRSVSWYQQTPGQGLQFLFEYFSETQRNKGNFPGRFSGRQFSNSRSEMNVSTLELGDSALYLCASSIGVLAGVQDTQYFGPGTRLTVL.

This clonotype was detected many times. This chain links TRBV20-1 with TRBJ2-7, with TRBD2 matching 11 bases. V lost 0 bases and J lost 3; bases outside the gene matches: 10. CDR1 and CDR2 from the germline V gene are DFQATT and SNEGSKA (reference sequence). The CDR3 has 17 residues. DNA of the CDR3: TGCAGTGCTAGAGATAGGAGACTAGCGGGATCATTCTACGAGCAGTACTTC. Its translation is CSARDRRLAGSFYEQYF.

This clonotype was seen many times. The J gene is TRBJ2-3, the V gene TRBV4-2; D ambiguous. CDR3 length equals 15 residues. Germline loops: CDR1 LGHNA, CDR2 YNFKEQ. Trimming cost V 7 bases and J 0 bases, with 14 bases left between them. In DNA, the CDR3 is TGTGCCAGCAATAATCCCAGTGGAAGCACAGATACGCAGTATTTT. Protein: CASNNPSGSTDTQYF.

The CDR3: CASSPGQGAGNAEAFF. For the CDR3, the DNA is TGTGCCAGCAGCCCGGGACAGGGGGCCGGTAACGCTGAAGCTTTCTTT. The chain uses TRBV2 and TRBJ1-1, with TRBD1 matching 12 bases. V shed 6 bases, J shed 6 bases, and the junction held 11 bases outside the gene matches. This CDR3 region has 16 residues. The germline CDR1 and CDR2 sequences are SNHLY and FYNNEI. The whole variable domain, filled in from reference TRBV2 and TRBJ1-1, reads EPEVTQTPSHQVTQMGQEVILRCVPISNHLYFYWYRQILGQKVEFLVSFYNNEISEKSEIFDDQFSVERPDGSNFTLKIRSTKLEDSAMYFCASSPGQGAGNAEAFFGQGTRLTVV.